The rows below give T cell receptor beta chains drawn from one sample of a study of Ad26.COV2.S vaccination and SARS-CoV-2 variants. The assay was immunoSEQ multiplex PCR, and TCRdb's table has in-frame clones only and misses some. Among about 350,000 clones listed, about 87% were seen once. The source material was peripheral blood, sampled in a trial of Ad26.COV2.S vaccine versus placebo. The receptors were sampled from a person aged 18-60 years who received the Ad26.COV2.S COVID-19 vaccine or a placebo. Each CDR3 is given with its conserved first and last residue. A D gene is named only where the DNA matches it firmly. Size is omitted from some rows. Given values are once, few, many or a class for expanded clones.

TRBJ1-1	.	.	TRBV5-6	TGTGCCAGCAGCTTGGTACCCGGAGCTGAAGCTTTCTTT	CASSLVPGAEAFF
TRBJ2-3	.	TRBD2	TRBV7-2	TGTGCCAGCAGCTTGGGGCCTAGCGGACAACGGAATACGCAGTATTTT	CASSLGPSGQRNTQYF
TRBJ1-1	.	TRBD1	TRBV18	TGTGCCAGCTCACCATACAGGGGAGTAGCCACTGAAGCTTTCTTT	CASSPYRGVATEAFF
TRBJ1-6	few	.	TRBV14	TGTGCCAGCAGCGAAGCTCGGGGAAATAATTCACCCCTCCACTTT	CASSEARGNNSPLHF
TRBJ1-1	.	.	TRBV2	TGTGCCAGCATTCGGCAGCCGAACACTGAAGCTTTCTTT	CASIRQPNTEAFF
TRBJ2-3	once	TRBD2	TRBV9	TGTGCCAGCAGCGTAGTTGCTAGCGGGGGGGGCCTTTTGAGCACAGATACGCAGTATTTT	CASSVVASGGGLLSTDTQYF
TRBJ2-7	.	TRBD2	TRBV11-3	TGTGCCAGCAGCCCAGACCCCGGGACTAGAGAGCAGTACTTC	CASSPDPGTREQYF
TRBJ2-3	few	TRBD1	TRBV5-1	TGCGCCAGCAGCCCCGTAGACAGGGTAACAGATACGCAGTATTTT	CASSPVDRVTDTQYF
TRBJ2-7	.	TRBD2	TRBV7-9	TGTGCCAGCAGCTTAGCGCTAGGGACTAGCGACGAGCAGTACTTC	CASSLALGTSDEQYF
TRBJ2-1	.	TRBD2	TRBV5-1	TGCGCCAGCAGCGCAAATAGCGGGGGGCGGCGTGTGGATGAGCAGTTCTTC	CASSANSGGRRVDEQFF
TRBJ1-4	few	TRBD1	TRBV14	TGTGCCAGCAGAGGACAGGGCGTTAATGAAAAGCTGTTTTTT	CASRGQGVNEKLFF
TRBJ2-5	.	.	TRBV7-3	TGTGCCAGCAGCTCCGCGGGGGCGAGAGAGACCCAGTACTTC	CASSSAGARETQYF
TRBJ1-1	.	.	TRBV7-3	TGTGCCAGCAGCTCTCAGGGTAGTGGGACTGAAGCTTTCTTT	CASSSQGSGTEAFF
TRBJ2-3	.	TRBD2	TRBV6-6	TGTGCCAGCAGTTTAATAGCGGGAGGGTTCACAGATACGCAGTATTTT	CASSLIAGGFTDTQYF
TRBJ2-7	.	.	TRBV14	TGTGCCAGCAGCCAAGCCCGGGAGCAGTACTTC	CASSQAREQYF
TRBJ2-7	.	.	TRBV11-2	TGTGCCAGCAGCTTAAATCATTTGGGCAGCGGCGAGCAGTACTTC	CASSLNHLGSGEQYF
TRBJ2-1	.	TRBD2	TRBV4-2	TGTGCCAGCAGCCAAGAGGCGCAGCGGGGGTACAATGAGCAGTTCTTC	CASSQEAQRGYNEQFF
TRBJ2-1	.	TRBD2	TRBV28	TGTGCCAGCAGCCTTATAGCGGGAGGTTACAATGAGCAGTTCTTC	CASSLIAGGYNEQFF
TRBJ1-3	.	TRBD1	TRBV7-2	TGTGCCGTAACGGGGCGAGGCTCAAGCGCGACAGGGGGCGGAAACACCATATATTTT	CAVTGRGSSATGGGNTIYF
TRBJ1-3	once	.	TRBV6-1	TGTGCCAGCAGTGAGAGTGGAAACACCATATATTTT	CASSESGNTIYF
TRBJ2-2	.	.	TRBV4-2	TGTGCCAGCAGCCAAGAAAGCTCGGGTAACACCGGGGAGCTGTTTTTT	CASSQESSGNTGELFF
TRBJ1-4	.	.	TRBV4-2	TGTGCCAGCAGCCTTGAAACGACTAATGAAAAACTGTTTTTT	CASSLETTNEKLFF